This passage covers 3 T cell receptor beta chains from one sample sequenced in a study of Ad26.COV2.S vaccination and SARS-CoV-2 variants. As for treatment: over 15 received Ad26.COV2.S at low or high dose, single or two shots; several received placebo; per-sample allocation not given. At day 63 after the first vaccine or placebo injection, samples were drawn. Sequencing was performed with immunoSEQ multiplex PCR; in TCRdb, only in-frame clones are kept and a portion is missing. The data contain 300,000 to 350,000 clones, just under 85% of them singletons. This specimen was peripheral blood, taken in a trial of Ad26.COV2.S vaccine versus placebo. The receptors come from a person aged 18-60 years who received the Ad26.COV2.S COVID-19 vaccine or a placebo.

The V call is TRBV6-2 or TRBV6-3, the J call TRBJ1-1; TRBD1 aligns across 8 bases. Unmatched junction bases numbered 9, after V lost 5 bases and J lost 1 base. Germline assignment: CDR1 MNHEY and CDR2 SVGEGT. This CDR3 has 16 amino acids. As DNA, the CDR3 is TGTGCCAGCAGTCCATTGACAGGGGAGAGGAACACTGAAGCTTTCTTT. Its protein product is CASSPLTGERNTEAFF.

This chain connects TRBV5-1 to TRBJ2-2; no clear D gene. The ends were cut back, 3 bases at V and 7 bases at J, with 13 bases in the middle. In germline, CDR1 is SGHRS, CDR2 YFSETQ. This CDR3 is 14 amino acids long. The CDR3: CASSSSQVNGELFF. CDR3 sequence (DNA): TGCGCCAGCAGCTCCTCTCAGGTGAACGGGGAGCTGTTTTTT. Variable domain in full (rest from reference TRBV5-1 and TRBJ2-2): KAGVTQTPRYLIKTRGQQVTLSCSPISGHRSVSWYQQTPGQGLQFLFEYFSETQRNKGNFPGRFSGRQFSNSRSEMNVSTLELGDSALYLCASSSSQVNGELFFGEGSRLTVL.

V usage is TRBV28 and J usage is TRBJ1-1; the D gene is possibly TRBD1 (6 bases). This CDR3 is 14 amino acids long. CDR1 MDHEN and CDR2 SYDVKM come from the germline V gene. V was pared by 8 bases and J by 4 bases, with 17 bases between. The CDR3 reads CASAAGGARTEAFF. DNA for the CDR3: TGTGCCAGCGCCGCGGGGGGGGCGCGCACTGAAGCTTTCTTT.